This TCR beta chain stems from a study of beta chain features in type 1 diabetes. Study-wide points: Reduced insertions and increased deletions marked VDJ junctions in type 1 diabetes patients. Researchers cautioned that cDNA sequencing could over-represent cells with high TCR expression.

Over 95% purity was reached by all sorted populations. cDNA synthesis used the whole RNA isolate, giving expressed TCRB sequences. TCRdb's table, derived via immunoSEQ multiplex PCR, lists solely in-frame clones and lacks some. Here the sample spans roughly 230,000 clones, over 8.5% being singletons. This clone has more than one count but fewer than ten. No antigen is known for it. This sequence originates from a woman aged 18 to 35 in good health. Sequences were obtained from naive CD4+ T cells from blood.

The CDR3 sequence: CASSPPIAGATSDTEAFF. DNA of the CDR3: TGTGCCAGCTCACCACCCATCGCAGGGGCCACCAGTGACACTGAAGCTTTCTTT. V usage is TRBV18 and J usage is TRBJ1-1; weak D call: TRBD1 (6 bases). The CDR3 contains 18 residues. Trimming took off 0 bases at V and 3 bases at J, with 20 bases between the two ends. The germline gives CDR1 KGHSH, CDR2 LQKENI.